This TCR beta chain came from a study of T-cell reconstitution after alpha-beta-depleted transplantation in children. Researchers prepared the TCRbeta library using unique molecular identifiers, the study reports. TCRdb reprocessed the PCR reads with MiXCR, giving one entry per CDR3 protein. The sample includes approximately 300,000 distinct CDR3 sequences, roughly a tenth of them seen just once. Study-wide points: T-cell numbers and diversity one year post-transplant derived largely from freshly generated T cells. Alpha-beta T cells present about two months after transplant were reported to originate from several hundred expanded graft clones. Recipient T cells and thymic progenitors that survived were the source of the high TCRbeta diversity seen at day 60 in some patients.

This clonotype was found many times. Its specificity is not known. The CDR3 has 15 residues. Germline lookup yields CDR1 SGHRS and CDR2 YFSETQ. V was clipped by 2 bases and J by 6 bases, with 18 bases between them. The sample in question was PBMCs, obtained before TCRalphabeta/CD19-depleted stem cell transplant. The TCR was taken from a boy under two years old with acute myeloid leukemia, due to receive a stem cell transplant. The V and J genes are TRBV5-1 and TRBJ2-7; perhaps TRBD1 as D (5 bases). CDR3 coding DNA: TGCGCCAGCAGCTTCCTACTTGGCAGGGATAGCGAGCAGTACTTC. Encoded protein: CASSFLLGRDSEQYF.